This T cell receptor (beta chain) was identified during a study of T cell changes during pregnancy in multiple sclerosis. Trimming removed 0 bases at V and 5 bases at J, with 10 bases between. The CDR3 is made up of 14 amino acids. Germline CDR1 SGHRS, CDR2 YFSETQ. Data came from immunoSEQ multiplex PCR; TCRdb stores just in-frame clones and leaves some out. The sample consists of 60,000 to 75,000 clones, about 90% of them appearing once. The sample in question was peripheral blood, obtained after pregnancy. The source of this sequence is a female donor with multiple sclerosis, enrolled in a pregnancy study. The chain is built from TRBV5-1 and TRBJ2-3; possible D gene TRBD1, 5 bases. The CDR3 is CASSLGRDKDTQYF. As DNA, the CDR3 is TGCGCCAGCAGCTTGGGCAGGGATAAAGATACGCAGTATTTT.